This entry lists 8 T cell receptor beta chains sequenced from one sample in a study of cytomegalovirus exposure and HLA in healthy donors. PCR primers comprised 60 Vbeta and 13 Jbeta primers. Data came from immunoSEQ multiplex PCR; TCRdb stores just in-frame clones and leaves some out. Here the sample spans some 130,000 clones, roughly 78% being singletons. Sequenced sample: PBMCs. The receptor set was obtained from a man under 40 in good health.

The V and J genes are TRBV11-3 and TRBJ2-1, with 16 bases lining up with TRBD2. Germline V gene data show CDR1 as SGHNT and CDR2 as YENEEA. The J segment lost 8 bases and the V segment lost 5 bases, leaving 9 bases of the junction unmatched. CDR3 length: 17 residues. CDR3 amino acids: CASSPGTSGRARDEQFF. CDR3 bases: TGTGCCAGCAGCCCCGGGACTAGCGGGAGGGCCAGGGATGAGCAGTTCTTC. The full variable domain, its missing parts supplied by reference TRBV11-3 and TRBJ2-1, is EAGVVQSPRYKIIEKKQPVAFWCNPISGHNTLYWYLQNLGQGPELLIRYENEEAVDDSQLPKDRFSAERLKGVDSTLKIQPAELGDSAVYLCASSPGTSGRARDEQFFGPGTRLTVL.

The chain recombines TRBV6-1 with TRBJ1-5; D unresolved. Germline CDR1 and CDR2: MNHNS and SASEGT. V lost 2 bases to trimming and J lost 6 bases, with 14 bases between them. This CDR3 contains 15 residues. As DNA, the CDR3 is TGTGCCAGCAGTGAATTCCGGGATGCGCGTCAGCCCCAGCATTTT. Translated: CASSEFRDARQPQHF.

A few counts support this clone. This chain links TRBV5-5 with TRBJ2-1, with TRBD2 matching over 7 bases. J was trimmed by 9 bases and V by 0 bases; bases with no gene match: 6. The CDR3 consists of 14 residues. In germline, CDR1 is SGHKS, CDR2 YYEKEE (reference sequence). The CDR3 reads CASSLGPGGLEQFF. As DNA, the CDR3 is TGTGCCAGCAGCTTGGGTCCGGGAGGACTTGAGCAGTTCTTC.

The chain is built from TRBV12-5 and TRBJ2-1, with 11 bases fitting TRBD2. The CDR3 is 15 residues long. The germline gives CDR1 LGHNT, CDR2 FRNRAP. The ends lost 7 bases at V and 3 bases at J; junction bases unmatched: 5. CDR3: CASDPGTSGYNEQFF. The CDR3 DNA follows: TGTGCTAGTGACCCCGGGACTAGCGGCTACAATGAGCAGTTCTTC.

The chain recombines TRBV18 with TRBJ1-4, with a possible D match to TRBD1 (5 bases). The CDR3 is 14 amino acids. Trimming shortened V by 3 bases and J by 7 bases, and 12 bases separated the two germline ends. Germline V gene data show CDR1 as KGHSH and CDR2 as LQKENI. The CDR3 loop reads CASSPQGAGEKLFF. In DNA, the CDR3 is TGTGCCAGCTCACCCCAGGGAGCGGGTGAAAAACTGTTTTTT.

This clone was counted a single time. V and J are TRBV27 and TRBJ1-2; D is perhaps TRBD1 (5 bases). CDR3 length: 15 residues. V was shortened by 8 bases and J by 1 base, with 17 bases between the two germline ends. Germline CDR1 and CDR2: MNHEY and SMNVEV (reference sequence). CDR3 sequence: CASRSPNRSNYGYTF. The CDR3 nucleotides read TGTGCCAGCCGTTCCCCTAACAGGAGTAACTATGGCTACACCTTC.

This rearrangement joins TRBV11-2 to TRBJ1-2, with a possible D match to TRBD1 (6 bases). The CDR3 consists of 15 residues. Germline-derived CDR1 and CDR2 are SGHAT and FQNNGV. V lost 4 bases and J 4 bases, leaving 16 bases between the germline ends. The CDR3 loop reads CASSWTALQIYGYTF. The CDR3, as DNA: TGTGCCAGCAGCTGGACAGCACTCCAGATCTATGGCTACACCTTC.

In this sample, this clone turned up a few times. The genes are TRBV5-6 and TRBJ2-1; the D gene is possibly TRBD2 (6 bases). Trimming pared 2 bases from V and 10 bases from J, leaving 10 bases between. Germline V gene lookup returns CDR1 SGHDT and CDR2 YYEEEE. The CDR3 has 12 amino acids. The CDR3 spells CASSLLAREQFF. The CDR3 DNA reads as TGTGCCAGCAGCTTACTAGCACGCGAGCAGTTCTTC.